This T cell receptor beta chain derives from a study of blood T cell repertoires in COVID-19. Study details: Acute and convalescent COVID-19 specimens originated in the United States, Italy and Spain. T cells, B-cell-depleted T cells, or PBMCs supplied cDNA or gDNA.

Measured with immunoSEQ multiplex PCR; TCRdb has only the in-frame clones, and not every one. The data show more than 150,000 clones, just over 85% seen once. This clone showed up just once. In germline, CDR1 is LNHDA, CDR2 SQIVND (reference sequence). The ends lost 5 bases at V and 9 bases at J; junction bases unmatched: 2. The CDR3 is made up of 13 amino acids. This TCR was sampled from a man in his fifties or sixties with acute or convalescent COVID-19. This sequence joins TRBV19 and TRBJ2-1; 12 bases fit TRBD2. The sample comprised peripheral blood. CDR3 sequence reads: CASSRTSGAEQFF. As DNA, the CDR3 is TGTGCCAGTAGTCGGACTAGCGGGGCTGAGCAGTTCTTC.